This T cell receptor (beta chain) came from a study of cytomegalovirus exposure and HLA in healthy donors. Study findings and constraints: Later analysis revealed greater clonal expansion in HLA-associated TCR beta chains than in equally common others.

Per the germline V gene, CDR1 is MGHRA and CDR2 is YSYEKL. The CDR3 runs to 15 residues. Losses at the gene ends were 1 base for V and 6 bases for J; bases not matched to a gene: 8. Researchers ran the PCR with 60 Vbeta and 13 Jbeta primers. Clones were read by immunoSEQ multiplex PCR, and TCRdb kept only the in-frame ones, dropping some. The table shows around 140,000 clones, with approximately 85% occurring only once. Points on this clone: Its antigen is unknown.

Sequences were obtained from PBMCs. The chain joins TRBV4-1 to TRBJ2-7; TRBD2 agrees at 8 bases. The clonotype was recovered from a woman between 40 and 50 years old in good health and CMV-seronegative. DNA of the CDR3: TGCGCCAGCAGCCAAGGGTACGGGAGCGGGAGCGAGCAGTACTTC. Translation gives CASSQGYGSGSEQYF.